Following are 10 T cell receptor beta chains from one sample sequenced in a study of cytomegalovirus exposure and HLA in healthy donors. PCR amplification relied on 60 Vbeta primers (plus 13 Jbeta primers). Only in-frame clones appear in the TCRdb table, and some are missing; sequencing was by immunoSEQ multiplex PCR. The sample shows some 120,000 clones, 70% to 80% of them seen only once. The sequencing input was PBMCs. Every receptor here comes from a young man in good health and CMV-seropositive.

The chain is built from TRBV7-2 and TRBJ1-5; D uncertain. Germline lookup yields CDR1 SGHTA and CDR2 FQGNSA. The CDR3 consists of 13 residues. The V and J ends lost 0 bases and 12 bases respectively, with 12 bases between them. CDR3 loop: CASSLALRAGQHF. The CDR3 DNA reads TGTGCCAGCAGCTTAGCCCTTCGGGCGGGCCAGCATTTT.

This rearrangement joins TRBV4-1 to TRBJ2-7; unclear D gene. The V end was cut by 0 bases, the J end by 0 bases, with 9 bases between. The length of the CDR3 is 15 residues. Germline V gene lookup returns CDR1 MGHRA and CDR2 YSYEKL. The DNA for the CDR3 is TGCGCCAGCAGCCAAGATTGGCACCGCTCCTACGAGCAGTACTTC. Amino acids: CASSQDWHRSYEQYF.

The chain uses TRBV7-2 and TRBJ2-7; a weak D match, TRBD2 (5 bases). V was pared by 5 bases and J by 3 bases, with 11 bases between. CDR3 length: 13 amino acids. From germline, CDR1 is SGHTA and CDR2 FQGNSA. This chain's CDR3 is CASSRGGSYEQYF. Written as DNA, the CDR3 is TGTGCCAGCAGCCGTGGAGGTAGCTACGAGCAGTACTTC.

This clone occurred once. The chain recombines TRBV10-3 with TRBJ2-7, with 8 bases aligning to TRBD1. V lost 5 bases, J lost 3 bases, and 15 bases stayed unmatched. Germline values: CDR1 ENHRY, CDR2 SYGVKD. The CDR3 is made up of 17 amino acids. The CDR3 loop reads CAISQPGQELRGYEQYF. CDR3 nucleotides: TGTGCCATCAGTCAACCGGGACAGGAATTAAGAGGCTACGAGCAGTACTTC.

The chain links TRBV7-9 to TRBJ1-3; D might be TRBD1 (5 bases). Trimming stripped 0 bases from V and 0 bases from J, with 15 bases between. Germline V gives CDR1 SEHNR, CDR2 FQNEAQ (reference sequence). This CDR3 region has 18 residues. Here the CDR3 reads CASSLAVYRSGSGNTIYF. DNA for the CDR3: TGTGCCAGCAGCTTAGCCGTCTACAGGTCCGGCTCTGGAAACACCATATATTTT.

The V call is TRBV7-2, the J call TRBJ1-5; possible D gene TRBD1, 5 bases. V was trimmed by 0 bases and J by 5 bases, leaving 11 bases between them. The V gene's germline CDR1 is SGHTA and CDR2 FQGNSA. The CDR3 totals 15 residues. CDR3 amino acids: CASSLAWGGDQPQHF. CDR3 coding DNA: TGTGCCAGCAGCTTAGCTTGGGGGGGGGATCAGCCCCAGCATTTT.

This clone was observed a single time. This chain uses TRBV5-4 with TRBJ2-2; 11 positions match TRBD2. The germline CDR1 and CDR2 sequences are SGHNT and YYREEE (reference sequence). The trim removed 4 bases at V and 4 bases at J, leaving 6 bases unmatched. The CDR3 is 16 residues long. The CDR3 nucleotides read TGTGCCAGCAGCACCCTAACTAGCGGGAGCACCGGGGAGCTGTTTTTT. It translates to CASSTLTSGSTGELFF.

This rearrangement joins TRBV5-4 to TRBJ1-3, with D possibly being TRBD1 (5 bases). Germline CDR1 reads SGHNT; CDR2 reads YYREEE (reference sequence). Trimming removed 0 bases from V and 0 bases from J, with 7 bases in between. The CDR3 has 15 residues. Written as DNA, the CDR3 is TGTGCCAGCAGCTTGGCGACAGCCTCTGGAAACACCATATATTTT. Amino acid sequence: CASSLATASGNTIYF.

V is TRBV7-3 and J is TRBJ2-1, with 9 bases lining up with TRBD2. Trimming took 5 bases from V and 4 from J; bases not matched to a gene: 6. The germline CDR1 and CDR2 sequences are SGHTA and FQGTGA. There are 15 residues in the CDR3. The CDR3 DNA reads TGTGCCAGCAGCCGATCGACTAGCGGTTACAATGAGCAGTTCTTC. This translates into CASSRSTSGYNEQFF.

The table lists this clone with a few counts. The chain is built from TRBV27 and TRBJ1-1; no clear D gene. CDR1 and CDR2 from the germline V gene are MNHEY and SMNVEV (reference sequence). The CDR3 contains 13 residues. V was cut by 6 bases and J by 1 base, with 9 bases left in between. CDR3 sequence: CASSFGSNTEAFF. In nucleotides, the CDR3 is TGTGCCAGCAGCTTCGGGTCGAACACTGAAGCTTTCTTT.